This TCR beta chain was documented in a study of OX40 agonist ivuxolimab in advanced cancers. Background on the study: Allowance was made for prior anti-PD-1, anti-PD-L1 or anti-CTLA-4 therapy, and roughly 40% had some. General study findings and limits: Doses of 0.1 to 3.0 mg/kg were accompanied by clonal expansion of CD4+ and CD8+ blood T cells by week 6.

V lost 5 bases, J lost 9 bases, and 15 bases stayed unmatched. CDR3 length: 16 amino acids. Germline assignment: CDR1 MNHNY and CDR2 SVGAGI (reference sequence). About this clone itself: The antigen is not known.

Using immunoSEQ multiplex PCR, the repertoire was profiled, and TCRdb retains in-frame clones only, with some absent. In the table there are tens of thousands of clones, about 93% of which are singletons. The chain carries TRBV6-6 and TRBJ2-1; 8 bases are shared with TRBD1. The sample in question was CD4+ or CD8+ T cells sorted from blood, obtained in a trial of the OX40 agonist ivuxolimab. The clonotype comes from an adult with an advanced solid tumor such as melanoma, head and neck, liver or kidney cancer. Here the CDR3 reads CASSLAPGGASAEQFF. The CDR3 DNA sequence: TGTGCCAGCAGTCTCGCGCCAGGGGGCGCTTCAGCTGAGCAGTTCTTC.